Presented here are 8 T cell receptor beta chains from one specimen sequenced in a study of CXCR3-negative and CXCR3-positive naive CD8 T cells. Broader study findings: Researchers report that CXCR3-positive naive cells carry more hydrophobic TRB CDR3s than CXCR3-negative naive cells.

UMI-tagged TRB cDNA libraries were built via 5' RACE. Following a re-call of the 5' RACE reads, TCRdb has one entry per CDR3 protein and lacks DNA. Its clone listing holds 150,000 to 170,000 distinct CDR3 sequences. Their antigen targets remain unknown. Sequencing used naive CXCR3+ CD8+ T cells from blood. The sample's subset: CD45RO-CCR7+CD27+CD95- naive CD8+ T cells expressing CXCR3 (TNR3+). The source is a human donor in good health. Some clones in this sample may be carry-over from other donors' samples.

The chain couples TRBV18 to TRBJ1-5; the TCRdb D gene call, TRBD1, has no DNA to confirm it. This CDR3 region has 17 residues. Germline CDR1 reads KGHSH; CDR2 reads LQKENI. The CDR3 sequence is CASSPPGTGGLWQPQHF.

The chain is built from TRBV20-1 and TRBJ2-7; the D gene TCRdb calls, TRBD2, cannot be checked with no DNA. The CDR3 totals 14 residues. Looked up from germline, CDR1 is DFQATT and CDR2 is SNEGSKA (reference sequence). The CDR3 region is CSALIRDYPYEQYF.

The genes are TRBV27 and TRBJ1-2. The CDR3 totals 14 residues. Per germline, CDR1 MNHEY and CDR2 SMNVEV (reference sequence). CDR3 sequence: CASSFNIDRDGYTF.

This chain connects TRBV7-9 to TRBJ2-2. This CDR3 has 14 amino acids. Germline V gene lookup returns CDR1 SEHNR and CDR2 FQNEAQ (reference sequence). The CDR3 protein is CASSLVWTAAELFF.

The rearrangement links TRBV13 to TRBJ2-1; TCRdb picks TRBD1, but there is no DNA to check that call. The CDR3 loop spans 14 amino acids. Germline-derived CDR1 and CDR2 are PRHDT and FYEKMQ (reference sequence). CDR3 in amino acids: CASSLGYRVNEQFF.

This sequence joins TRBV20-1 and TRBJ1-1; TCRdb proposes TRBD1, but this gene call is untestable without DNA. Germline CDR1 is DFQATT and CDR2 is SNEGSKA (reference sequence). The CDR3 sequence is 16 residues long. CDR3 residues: CSARTRTGGMNTEAFF.

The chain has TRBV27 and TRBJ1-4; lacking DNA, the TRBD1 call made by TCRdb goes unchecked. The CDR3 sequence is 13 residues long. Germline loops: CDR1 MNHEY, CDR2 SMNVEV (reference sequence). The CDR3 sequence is CASSLYRGEKLFF.

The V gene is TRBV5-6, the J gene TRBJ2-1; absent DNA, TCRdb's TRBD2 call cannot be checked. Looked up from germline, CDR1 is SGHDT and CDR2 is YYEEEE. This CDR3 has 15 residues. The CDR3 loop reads CASSLVAGGVDEQFF. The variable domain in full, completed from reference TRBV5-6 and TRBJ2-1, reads DAGVTQSPTHLIKTRGQQVTLRCSPKSGHDTVSWYQQALGQGPQFIFQYYEEEERQRGNFPDRFSGHQFPNYSSELNVNALLLGDSALYLCASSLVAGGVDEQFFGPGTRLTVL.